This is a list of T cell receptor beta chains from one sample in a study of blood T cell repertoires in COVID-19. Profiling relied on immunoSEQ multiplex PCR, and the TCRdb table lists in-frame clones only, not all of them. The table lists 250,000 to 350,000 clones, nearly 90% of them singletons. The sequenced material came from PBMCs or T cells enriched from blood (not recorded which). The receptor set was obtained from a woman under 30 with acute COVID-19. The CDR3 runs from the conserved cysteine through the conserved F or W. A D gene is named only where the DNA matches it firmly. Size is omitted from some rows. Given values are once, few, many or a class for expanded clones.

J gene | D gene | V gene | clone size | CDR3 protein | CDR3 DNA
TRBJ2-6 | TRBD2 | TRBV2 | NA | CASSAGTSGISGANVLTF | TGTGCCAGCAGCGCGGGGACTAGCGGGATCTCTGGGGCCAACGTCCTGACTTTC
TRBJ1-1 | NA | TRBV6-5 | NA | CASSNSGNTEAFF | TGTGCCAGCAGTAATTCAGGGAACACTGAAGCTTTCTTT
TRBJ1-2 | NA | TRBV5-1 | NA | CASRDGVSSGYTF | TGCGCCAGCCGAGACGGGGTTAGTAGTGGCTACACCTTC
TRBJ2-1 | TRBD1 | TRBV7-3 | NA | CASSLWDRAYNEQFF | TGTGCCAGCAGCTTATGGGACAGGGCTTACAATGAGCAGTTCTTC
TRBJ2-7 | TRBD2 | TRBV5-6 | NA | CASSFMLGSSGTPYEQYF | TGTGCCAGCAGTTTTATGCTAGGCTCAAGCGGGACCCCCTACGAGCAGTACTTC
TRBJ1-1 | NA | TRBV28 | NA | CASSSQDSPNTEAFF | TGTGCCAGCAGTTCCCAGGACAGTCCTAACACTGAAGCTTTCTTT
TRBJ1-2 | TRBD1 | TRBV28 | NA | CASRQGQNYGYTF | TGTGCCAGCAGACAGGGACAGAACTATGGCTACACCTTC
TRBJ2-1 | NA | TRBV28 | once | CASSLGGIGEQFF | TGTGCCAGCAGTTTAGGAGGGATCGGTGAGCAGTTCTTC
TRBJ2-4 | TRBD2 | TRBV6-1 | NA | CASSEDWEGAKNIQYF | TGTGCCAGCAGTGAAGATTGGGAGGGGGCCAAAAACATTCAGTACTTC
TRBJ1-1 | TRBD1 | TRBV9 | NA | CASSVGTGGANTEAFF | TGTGCCAGCAGCGTCGGGACAGGGGGCGCGAACACTGAAGCTTTCTTT
TRBJ1-1 | TRBD1 | TRBV27 | NA | CASTRGQGTHTEAFF | TGTGCCAGCACCCGGGGACAGGGGACCCACACTGAAGCTTTCTTT
TRBJ2-1 | TRBD1 | TRBV19 | NA | CASRIRGQGLTYNEQFF | TGTGCCAGTCGTATCAGGGGGCAGGGTCTCACCTACAATGAGCAGTTCTTC
TRBJ1-3 | NA | TRBV5-4 | NA | CASSPDGGWGNTIYF | TGTGCCAGCAGCCCGGACGGGGGTTGGGGAAACACCATATATTTT
TRBJ1-2 | TRBD1 | TRBV27 | NA | CASSSYRTGWGSYYGYTF | TGTGCCAGCAGTTCCTACCGGACAGGGTGGGGTAGCTACTATGGCTACACCTTC
TRBJ1-5 | TRBD1 | TRBV28 | NA | CASSLAGGEQPQHF | TGTGCCAGCAGTTTAGCAGGGGGTGAGCAGCCCCAGCATTTT
TRBJ2-7 | NA | TRBV7-2 | NA | CASSLAGGSPGEQYF | TGTGCCAGCAGCCTAGCCGGAGGGTCCCCGGGGGAGCAGTACTTC
TRBJ2-5 | NA | TRBV11-2 | NA | CASSLGGEKTQYF | TGTGCCAGCAGCTTGGGAGGTGAGAAGACCCAGTACTTC
TRBJ2-1 | NA | TRBV29-1 | NA | CSVEDPRDASYNEQFF | TGCAGCGTTGAAGATCCCAGGGATGCCTCCTACAATGAGCAGTTCTTC
TRBJ2-2 | NA | TRBV19 | NA | CASTLTNQASPEELFF | TGTGCCAGTACCTTGACTAATCAGGCCTCTCCCGAGGAGCTGTTTTTT